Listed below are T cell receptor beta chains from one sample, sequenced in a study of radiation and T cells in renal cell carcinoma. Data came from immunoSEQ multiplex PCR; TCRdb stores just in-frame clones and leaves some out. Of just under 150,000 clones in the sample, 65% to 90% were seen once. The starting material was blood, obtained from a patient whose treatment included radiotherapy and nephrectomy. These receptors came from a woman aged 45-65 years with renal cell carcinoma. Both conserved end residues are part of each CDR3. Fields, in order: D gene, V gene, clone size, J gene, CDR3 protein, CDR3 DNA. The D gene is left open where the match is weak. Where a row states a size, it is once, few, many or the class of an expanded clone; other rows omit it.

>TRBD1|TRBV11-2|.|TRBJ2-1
CASSLGAGGNNEQFF
TGTGCCAGCAGCTTAGGCGCAGGGGGCAACAATGAGCAGTTCTTC
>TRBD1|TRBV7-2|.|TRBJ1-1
CASSFGQGPNTEAFF
TGTGCCAGCAGCTTTGGACAGGGCCCGAACACTGAAGCTTTCTTT
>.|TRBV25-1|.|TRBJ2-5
CASSDPDGIETQYF
TGTGCCAGCAGTGATCCGGACGGGATCGAGACCCAGTACTTC
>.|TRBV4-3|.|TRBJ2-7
CASSQISYSYEQYF
TGCGCCAGCAGCCAAATCTCTTACTCCTACGAGCAGTACTTC
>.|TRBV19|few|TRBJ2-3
CASSLSTNTDTQYF
TGTGCCAGTAGTCTTTCGACCAACACAGATACGCAGTATTTT
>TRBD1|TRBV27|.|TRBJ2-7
CASSRDRGHYEQYF
TGTGCCAGCAGCCGGGACAGGGGCCACTACGAGCAGTACTTC
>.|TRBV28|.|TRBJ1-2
CASRTPLKGYTF
TGTGCCAGCAGAACTCCGCTGAAAGGCTACACCTTC
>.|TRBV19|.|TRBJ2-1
CASSETGSAAEINEQFF
TGTGCCAGTAGTGAAACAGGTAGCGCAGCAGAAATTAATGAGCAGTTCTTC
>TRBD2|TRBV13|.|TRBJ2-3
CASSLVPAGGPHTQYF
TGTGCCAGCAGCTTAGTTCCAGCGGGGGGGCCTCATACGCAGTATTTT
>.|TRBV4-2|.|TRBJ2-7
CASSQGQSSYEQYF
TGTGCCAGCAGCCAAGGACAGAGCTCCTACGAGCAGTACTTC
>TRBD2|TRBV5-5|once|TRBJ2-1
CASSLTSGGYNEQFF
TGTGCCAGCAGCCTGACTAGCGGGGGGTACAATGAGCAGTTCTTC
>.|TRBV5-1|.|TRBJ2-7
CASSATASYEQYF
TGCGCCAGCAGCGCAACGGCTTCATACGAGCAGTACTTC
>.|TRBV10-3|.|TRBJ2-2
CAINPGLVTGELFF
TGTGCCATCAACCCCGGGTTGGTAACCGGGGAGCTGTTTTTT
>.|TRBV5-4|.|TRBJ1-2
CASSWGGFGYTF
TGCGCCAGCAGCTGGGGGGGCTTTGGCTACACCTTC
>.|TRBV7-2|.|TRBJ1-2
CASSLAVEARNGYTF
TGTGCCAGCAGCTTAGCGGTGGAGGCTAGGAATGGCTACACCTTC
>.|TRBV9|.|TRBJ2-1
CARGEFESSYNEQFF
TGTGCCAGGGGGGAGTTTGAGAGCTCCTACAATGAGCAGTTCTTC
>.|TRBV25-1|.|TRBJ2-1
CASREGSAQFF
TGTGCCAGCAGGGAGGGATCCGCGCAGTTCTTC
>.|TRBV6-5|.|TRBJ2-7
CASSYSRSYEQYF
TGTGCCAGCAGTTACTCGCGGTCCTACGAGCAGTACTTC
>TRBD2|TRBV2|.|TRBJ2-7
CASRPSGGVEPYEQYF
TGTGCCAGCAGACCGAGTGGGGGGGTAGAACCCTACGAGCAGTACTTC
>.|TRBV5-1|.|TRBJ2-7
CASSPSPSYEQYF
TGCGCCAGCAGCCCGTCCCCTTCCTACGAGCAGTACTTC
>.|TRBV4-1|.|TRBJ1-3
CASSQGTLAGKRGSGNTIYF
TGCGCCAGCAGCCAAGGGACGTTGGCAGGCAAGCGGGGCTCTGGAAACACCATATATTTT
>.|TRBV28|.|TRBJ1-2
CASSLSVPALNYTF
TGTGCCAGCAGTTTATCGGTCCCGGCACTTAACTACACCTTC
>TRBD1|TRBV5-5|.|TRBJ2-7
CASSFSPGTGGTYEQYF
TGTGCCAGCAGCTTTTCGCCCGGGACAGGGGGTACGTACGAGCAGTACTTC
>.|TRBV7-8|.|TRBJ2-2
CASRSPGTGELFF
TGTGCCAGCAGATCTCCAGGGACCGGGGAGCTGTTTTTT
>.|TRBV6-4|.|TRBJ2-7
CASSAARGSYEQYF
TGTGCCAGCAGTGCGGCTAGGGGGTCCTACGAGCAGTACTTC
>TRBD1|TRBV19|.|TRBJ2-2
CASSLTPGGTGELFF
TGTGCCAGTAGTCTGACTCCAGGGGGCACCGGGGAGCTGTTTTTT
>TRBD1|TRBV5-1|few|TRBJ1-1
CASSRDRATEAFF
TGCGCCAGCAGCCGAGACAGGGCCACTGAAGCTTTCTTT
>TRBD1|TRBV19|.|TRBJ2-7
CASSPSGGMQYF
TGTGCCAGTAGTCCATCAGGGGGCATGCAGTACTTC
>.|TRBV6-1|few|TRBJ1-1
CASSEVVRNTEAFF
TGTGCCAGCAGTGAAGTTGTGAGGAACACTGAAGCTTTCTTT
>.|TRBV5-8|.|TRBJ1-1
CASTLPGRVDTEAFF
TGTGCCAGCACCCTCCCGGGACGGGTGGACACTGAAGCTTTCTTT
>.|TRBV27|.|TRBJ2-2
CASSITGPGELFF
TGTGCCAGCAGTATAACAGGGCCCGGGGAGCTGTTTTTT
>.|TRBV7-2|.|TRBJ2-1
CASSISHGVYEQFF
TGTGCCAGCAGCATTTCTCACGGGGTGTATGAGCAGTTCTTC
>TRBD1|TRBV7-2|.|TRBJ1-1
CASSLASGTGTEAFF
TGTGCCAGCAGCTTAGCGTCCGGGACAGGGACCGAAGCTTTCTTT
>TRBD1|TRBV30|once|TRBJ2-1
CAWSGTGAYNEQFF
TGTGCCTGGAGTGGGACAGGGGCCTACAATGAGCAGTTCTTC
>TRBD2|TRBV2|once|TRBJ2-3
CASSPGLAGGPKAQYF
TGTGCCAGCAGCCCCGGACTAGCGGGAGGCCCCAAGGCGCAGTATTTT
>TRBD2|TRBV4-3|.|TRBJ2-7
CASSQDLSSGYEQYF
TGCGCCAGCAGCCAAGACTTGTCTAGCGGCTACGAGCAGTACTTC
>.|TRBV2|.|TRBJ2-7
CASSSGTDRYEQYF
TGTGCCAGCAGTAGCGGGACAGATCGATACGAGCAGTACTTC
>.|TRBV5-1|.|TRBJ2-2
CASSPLGTNTGELFF
TGCGCCAGCAGCCCCTTGGGGACAAACACCGGGGAGCTGTTTTTT
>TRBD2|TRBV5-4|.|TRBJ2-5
CASSLDGGAETQYF
TGTGCCAGCAGCTTGGACGGGGGGGCGGAGACCCAGTACTTC
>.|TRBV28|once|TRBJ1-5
CASSLSSGYHQPQHF
TGTGCCAGCAGTTTATCCTCAGGGTATCATCAGCCCCAGCATTTT
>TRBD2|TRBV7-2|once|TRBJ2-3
CASSLELAGAGDTQYF
TGTGCCAGCAGCTTAGAACTAGCGGGAGCGGGAGATACGCAGTATTTT
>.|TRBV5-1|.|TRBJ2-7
CASSLDSRSSYEQYF
TGCGCCAGCAGCTTGGACTCCAGGAGCTCCTACGAGCAGTACTTC
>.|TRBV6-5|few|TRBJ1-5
CASSDRMYQPQHF
TGTGCCAGCAGTGACAGAATGTATCAGCCCCAGCATTTT
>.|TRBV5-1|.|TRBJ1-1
CASSPGQGRVYTEAFF
TGCGCCAGCAGCCCGGGGCAGGGAAGGGTGTACACTGAAGCTTTCTTT
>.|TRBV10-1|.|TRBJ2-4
CASSESGGPNIQYF
TGCGCCAGCAGTGAGTCCGGCGGTCCCAACATTCAGTACTTC